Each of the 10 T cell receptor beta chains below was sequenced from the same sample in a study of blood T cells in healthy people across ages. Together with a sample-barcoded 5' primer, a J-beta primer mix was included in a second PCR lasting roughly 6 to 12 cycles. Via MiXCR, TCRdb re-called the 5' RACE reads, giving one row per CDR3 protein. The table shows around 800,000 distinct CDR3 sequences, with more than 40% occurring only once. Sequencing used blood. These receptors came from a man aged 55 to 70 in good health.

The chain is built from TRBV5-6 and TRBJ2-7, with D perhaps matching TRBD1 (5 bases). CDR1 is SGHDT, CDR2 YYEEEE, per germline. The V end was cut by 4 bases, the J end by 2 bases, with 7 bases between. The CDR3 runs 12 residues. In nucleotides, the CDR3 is TGTGCCAGCAGCACAGGCCCCTACGAGCAGTACTTC. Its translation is CASSTGPYEQYF.

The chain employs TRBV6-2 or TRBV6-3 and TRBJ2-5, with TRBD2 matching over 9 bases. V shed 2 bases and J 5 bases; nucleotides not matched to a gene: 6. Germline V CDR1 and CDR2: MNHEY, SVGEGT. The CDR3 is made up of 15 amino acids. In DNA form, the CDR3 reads TGTGCCAGCAGTTACCAGGGACTAGCTACGGAGACCCAGTACTTC. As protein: CASSYQGLATETQYF.

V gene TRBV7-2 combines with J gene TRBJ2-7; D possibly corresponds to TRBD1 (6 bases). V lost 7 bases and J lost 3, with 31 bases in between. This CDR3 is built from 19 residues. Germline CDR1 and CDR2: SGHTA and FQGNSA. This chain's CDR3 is CASNLGAAYAGTRDYEQYF. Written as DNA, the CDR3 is TGTGCCAGCAACCTCGGTGCCGCCTACGCCGGGACAAGGGACTACGAGCAGTACTTC.

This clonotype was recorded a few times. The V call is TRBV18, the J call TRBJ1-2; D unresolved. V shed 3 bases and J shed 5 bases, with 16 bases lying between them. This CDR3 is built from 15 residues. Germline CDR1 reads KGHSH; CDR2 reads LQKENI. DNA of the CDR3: TGTGCCAGCTCACCGGAGCAGGTCAGGTTGTATGGCTACACCTTC. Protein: CASSPEQVRLYGYTF.

The CDR3 nucleotides read TGCGCCAGCAGCTGGGACAGTCAGGGTATCAATGAGCAGTTCTTC. Amino acids: CASSWDSQGINEQFF. This chain joins TRBV5-1 and TRBJ2-1, with 7 bases fitting TRBD1. This CDR3 is built from 15 residues. CDR1 SGHRS and CDR2 YFSETQ come from the germline V gene. V trimming: 3 bases; J trimming: 6 bases; junction bases outside the gene matches: 9.

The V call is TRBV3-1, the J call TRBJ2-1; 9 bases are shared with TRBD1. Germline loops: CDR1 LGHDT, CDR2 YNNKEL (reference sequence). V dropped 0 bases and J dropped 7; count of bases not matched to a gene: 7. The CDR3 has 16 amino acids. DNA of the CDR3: TGTGCCAGCAGCCAAGATGGGGGGACAGGGATGAATGAGCAGTTCTTC. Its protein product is CASSQDGGTGMNEQFF.

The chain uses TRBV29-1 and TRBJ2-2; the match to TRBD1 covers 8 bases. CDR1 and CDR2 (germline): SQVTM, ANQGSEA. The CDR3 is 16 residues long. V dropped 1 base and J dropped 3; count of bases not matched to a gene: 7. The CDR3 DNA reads TGCAGCGTTGAAGTTGTTCGGACAGGGCACACCGGGGAGCTGTTTTTT. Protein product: CSVEVVRTGHTGELFF.

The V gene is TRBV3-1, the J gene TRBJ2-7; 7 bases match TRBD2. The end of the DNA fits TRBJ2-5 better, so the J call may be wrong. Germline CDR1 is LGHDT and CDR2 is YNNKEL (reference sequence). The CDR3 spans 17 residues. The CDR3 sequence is CASSHNVPGSGIETQYF. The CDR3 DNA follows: TGTGCCAGCAGCCATAATGTTCCGGGAAGCGGGATAGAGACCCAGTACTTC.

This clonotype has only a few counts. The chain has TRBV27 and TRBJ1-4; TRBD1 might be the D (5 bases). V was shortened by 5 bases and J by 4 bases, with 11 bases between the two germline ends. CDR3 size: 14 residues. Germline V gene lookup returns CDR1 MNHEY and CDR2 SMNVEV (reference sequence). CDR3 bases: TGTGCCAGCAGTCCCCAGGGAAATAATGAAAAACTGTTTTTT. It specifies CASSPQGNNEKLFF.

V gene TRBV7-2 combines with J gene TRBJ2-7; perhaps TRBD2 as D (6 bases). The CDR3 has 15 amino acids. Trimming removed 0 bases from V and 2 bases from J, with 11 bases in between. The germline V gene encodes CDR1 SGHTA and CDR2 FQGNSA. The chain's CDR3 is CASSLAGGLTYEQYF. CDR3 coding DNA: TGTGCCAGCAGCTTAGCGGGGGGATTAACCTACGAGCAGTACTTC. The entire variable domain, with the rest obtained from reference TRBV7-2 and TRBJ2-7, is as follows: GAGVSQSPSNKVTEKGKDVELRCDPISGHTALYWYRQSLGQGLEFLIYFQGNSAPDKSGLPSDRFSAERTGGSVSTLTIQRTQQEDSAVYLCASSLAGGLTYEQYFGPGTRLTVT.